The text below deals with one TCR beta chain. Participants were aged about 18 to 100 years, lived in around 25 US areas, and enrolled virtually. Trimming left V 4 bases short and J 0 bases short, with 15 bases between. Germline V gene data show CDR1 as LGHDT and CDR2 as YNNKEL (reference sequence). The CDR3 sequence is 16 residues long. This entry belongs to a study of blood T cell repertoires in COVID-19. About the study: Samples taken during acute and convalescent COVID-19 were collected in the United States, Italy and Spain.

TCRdb keeps only in-frame clones here, not all; method: immunoSEQ multiplex PCR. The data hold a few hundred thousand clones, with approximately 84% observed a single time. This clonotype was sampled from a woman in her late teens or twenties who had recovered from COVID-19. The sequencing input was PBMCs or T cells enriched from blood (not recorded which). The gene calls are TRBV3-1 (or the pseudogene TRBV3-2) and TRBJ1-2; maybe TRBD1 (5 bases). This chain's CDR3 is CASSRSGGSANYGYTF. CDR3 nucleotide sequence: TGTGCCAGCAGCCGTTCGGGGGGGTCAGCTAACTATGGCTACACCTTC.